The entry that follows covers one TCR beta chain sequence. Antigen specificity is unknown. This sample was taken from a study of Ad26.COV2.S vaccination and SARS-CoV-2 variants. Study in general: Of the COV1001 trial arms, the Ad26.COV2.S arm included the donor.

The study's findings and limits: Greater spike-specific TCR breadth was seen in vaccine recipients than in placebo recipients.

V lost 0 bases to trimming and J lost 6 bases; unmatched junction nucleotides: 4. Germline V CDR1 and CDR2: LNHNV, YYDKDF (reference sequence). The CDR3 covers 16 residues. Profiled with immunoSEQ multiplex PCR; TCRdb holds only in-frame clones, not every one. This sample yields about 320,000 clones, of which roughly 84% are seen a single time; 1.9% belongs to the top ten. The treatment: over 15 received Ad26.COV2.S at low or high dose, single or two shots; roughly five received placebo; per-sample allocation not given. Sampling was performed 63 days after the first vaccine or placebo injection. In the vaccine, an Ad26 vector expressed the SARS-CoV-2 spike of the Wuhan strain.

The chain has TRBV15 and TRBJ2-3, with 12 bases lining up with TRBD1. The specimen comprised peripheral blood, sampled in a trial of Ad26.COV2.S vaccine versus placebo. The TCR comes from a person between 18 and 65 years old who received the Ad26.COV2.S COVID-19 vaccine or a placebo. CDR3 amino acids: CATSRELGTGGDTQYF. The DNA for the CDR3 is TGTGCCACCAGCAGAGAGCTCGGGACAGGGGGCGATACGCAGTATTTT.